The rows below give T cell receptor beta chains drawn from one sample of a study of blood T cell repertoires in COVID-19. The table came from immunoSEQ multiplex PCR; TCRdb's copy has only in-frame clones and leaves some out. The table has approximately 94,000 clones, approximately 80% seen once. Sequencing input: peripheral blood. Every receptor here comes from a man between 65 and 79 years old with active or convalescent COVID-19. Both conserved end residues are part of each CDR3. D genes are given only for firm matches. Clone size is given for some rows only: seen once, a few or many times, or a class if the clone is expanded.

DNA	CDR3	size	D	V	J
TGTGCCAGCAGCCCCGGGAGGCCCTACGAGCAGTACTTC	CASSPGRPYEQYF	-	TRBD2	TRBV28	TRBJ2-7
TGCGCCAGCAGCTTGGGACAGCAAGAGACCCAGTACTTC	CASSLGQQETQYF	-	-	TRBV5-1	TRBJ2-5
TGTGCCAGCAGCCTCCCGACAGGGCCCCAGTACTTC	CASSLPTGPQYF	-	TRBD1	TRBV7-9	TRBJ2-7
TGTGCCAGCAGTTTTTTTGGCGAGACCCAGTACTTC	CASSFFGETQYF	-	-	TRBV12-3/TRBV12-4	TRBJ2-5
TGTGCCATCAGTCTTAGCGGGAGTATCGGCAAAAACATTCAGTACTTC	CAISLSGSIGKNIQYF	-	TRBD2	TRBV10-3	TRBJ2-4
TGTGCCAGCGGCCAGGGCTCCTATAATTCACCCCTCCACTTT	CASGQGSYNSPLHF	-	-	TRBV27	TRBJ1-6
TGTGCCAGCAGTCCTGGGGGGGGACAGGGGGTTGTCTCCCTCCACTTT	CASSPGGGQGVVSLHF	-	TRBD1	TRBV28	TRBJ1-6
TGCGCCAGCAGCCAAGATCCCTACAAAACAGGGTACTATGGCTACACCTTC	CASSQDPYKTGYYGYTF	-	-	TRBV4-3	TRBJ1-2
TGTGCCAGCAGTTTTGGCAGGGGGATATATGGCTACACCTTC	CASSFGRGIYGYTF	-	TRBD1	TRBV28	TRBJ1-2
TGCGCCAGCAGCTTGGCCCGGACAGGCCGCTATACCTACGAGCAGTACTTC	CASSLARTGRYTYEQYF	-	TRBD1	TRBV5-1	TRBJ2-7
TGTGCCATCAGTGAGTCCAAAACAGGGTGGATCACTGAAGCTTTCTTT	CAISESKTGWITEAFF	-	-	TRBV10-3	TRBJ1-1
TGTGCCAGCAGCGGGCGCTCCTACGAGCAGTACTTC	CASSGRSYEQYF	-	-	TRBV7-2	TRBJ2-7
TGTGCCAGCAGCCCGGTCGGCGGGGGGCCAGAAGAGACCCAGTACTTC	CASSPVGGGPEETQYF	-	TRBD2	TRBV3-1/TRBV3-2	TRBJ2-5
TGCGCCAGCAGCTTAACTAGCGGGAGGGCCCACGAGCAGTACTTC	CASSLTSGRAHEQYF	-	TRBD2	TRBV5-1	TRBJ2-7
TGTGCCAGTAGACTGACGGCGGGGGACGAGCAGTACTTC	CASRLTAGDEQYF	-	TRBD2	TRBV19	TRBJ2-7
TGTGCCAGCAGCATAAGCGGGGGGAACACCGGGGAGCTGTTTTTT	CASSISGGNTGELFF	-	TRBD2	TRBV6-2/TRBV6-3	TRBJ2-2
TGTGCCAGCAGCGGGCAGGGTAGAGTAATTTACAATGAGCAGTTCTTC	CASSGQGRVIYNEQFF	few	-	TRBV5-4	TRBJ2-1
TGTGCCAGCAGCGCCTCCAGGGTCGGAAAGGTGGATGAGCAGTTCTTC	CASSASRVGKVDEQFF	-	-	TRBV9	TRBJ2-1
TGTGCCACCGCTCCGGGACAGGGACGGAAGACCCAGTACTTC	CATAPGQGRKTQYF	-	TRBD1	TRBV24-1	TRBJ2-5
TGTGCCAGCAGTACCAAGCGGGAGGTCCCATACGAGCAGTACTTC	CASSTKREVPYEQYF	-	TRBD2	TRBV28	TRBJ2-7
TGTGCCAGCAGTGACGCCGGGGACACTGAAGCTTTCTTT	CASSDAGDTEAFF	-	-	TRBV6-4	TRBJ1-1
TGTGCCTGGAGGGACTCAGATAATTCACCCCTCCACTTT	CAWRDSDNSPLHF	-	-	TRBV30	TRBJ1-6
TGCAGCGTTGCAGCCCTTAGCGCTGAAGCTTTCTTT	CSVAALSAEAFF	-	-	TRBV29-1	TRBJ1-1
TGTGCCAGCAGCCGTGACAGGGATGGGTTAGTTTCCAATGAGCAGTTCTTC	CASSRDRDGLVSNEQFF	-	TRBD1	TRBV3-1/TRBV3-2	TRBJ2-1
TGTGCCATCAGTGAGTCCGGAGCATCCTACGAGCAGTACTTC	CAISESGASYEQYF	-	-	TRBV10-3	TRBJ2-7
TGCGCCAGCAGCCAAGTTTCGGCAGGGGGCCCTTCACCCCTCCACTTT	CASSQVSAGGPSPLHF	-	TRBD1	TRBV4-3	TRBJ1-6
TGCAGCGTCAGATATAACTCTGGAAACACCATATATTTT	CSVRYNSGNTIYF	-	-	TRBV29-1	TRBJ1-3
TGCGCCAGCAGCCGCTACAGGGAAAATTCACCCCTCCACTTT	CASSRYRENSPLHF	-	-	TRBV4-3	TRBJ1-6
TGTGCCACCAGCAGGGACAGGGGCTCCTACGAGCAGTACTTC	CATSRDRGSYEQYF	few	TRBD1	TRBV15	TRBJ2-7
TGTGCCAGCAGCCAGGCCGGGACTCTCGAGGAGCGGTACTTC	CASSQAGTLEERYF	-	-	TRBV3-1/TRBV3-2	TRBJ2-4
TGCGCCAGCAGCCAAGTGGGAGGGACTAGCACAGATACGCAGTATTTT	CASSQVGGTSTDTQYF	-	TRBD2	TRBV4-1	TRBJ2-3
TGTGCCAGCAGCTCTCGGGACAGCCCGTCGGAAAAACTGTTTTTT	CASSSRDSPSEKLFF	few	TRBD1	TRBV7-2	TRBJ1-4
TGTGCCAGCAGCTTATCCCGGACAGGGATCGCAGATACGCAGTATTTT	CASSLSRTGIADTQYF	-	TRBD1	TRBV7-2	TRBJ2-3
TGTGCCAGCAGCTCGGCAGGGGTGGTCACTGAAGCTTTCTTT	CASSSAGVVTEAFF	few	-	TRBV7-2	TRBJ1-1
TGTGCCAGCAGTTTAACGGGGGGAGAGGGCTACACCTTC	CASSLTGGEGYTF	-	-	TRBV12-3/TRBV12-4	TRBJ1-2
TGTGCCACCAGTGATTCGGCGGGACAGGGAAACACTGAAGCTTTCTTT	CATSDSAGQGNTEAFF	-	TRBD1	TRBV24-1	TRBJ1-1
TGTGCCAGCAGCCAAGACACAGGGGTAACTGAAGCTTTCTTT	CASSQDTGVTEAFF	-	TRBD1	TRBV3-1/TRBV3-2	TRBJ1-1
TGTGCCAGCAGCTTAGAAGCTGGGGGGTACACCGGGGAGCTGTTTTTT	CASSLEAGGYTGELFF	-	-	TRBV11-3	TRBJ2-2
TGTGCCACCAGTGACCCCGTGGCCTATGAGCAGTTCTTC	CATSDPVAYEQFF	-	-	TRBV24-1	TRBJ2-1
TGTGCCAGCAGTTATGGCAGGATGAACACTGAAGCTTTCTTT	CASSYGRMNTEAFF	-	-	TRBV6-2/TRBV6-3	TRBJ1-1
TGCGCCAGCAGCCCAGCGGGAGGCTCCTACAATGAGCAGTTCTTC	CASSPAGGSYNEQFF	-	TRBD2	TRBV5-1	TRBJ2-1
TGTGCCAGTAGTCGATTCCTAGGGGGGGGCTCTGGGGCCAACGTCCTGACTTTC	CASSRFLGGGSGANVLTF	-	-	TRBV19	TRBJ2-6
TGTGCCAGCAGCTTGGTCGCGGGCGGGAACAATGAGCAGTTCTTC	CASSLVAGGNNEQFF	-	-	TRBV5-4	TRBJ2-1
TGTGCCTGGAGCGAGGGACAGGTTAATCAGCCCCAGCATTTT	CAWSEGQVNQPQHF	-	TRBD1	TRBV30	TRBJ1-5
TGTGCCAGCAGCTTGGGGCTAGCGGGGTGGAATGAGCAGTTCTTC	CASSLGLAGWNEQFF	-	TRBD2	TRBV7-3	TRBJ2-1
TGTGCCAGCAGCCAACAGGGGGCTGGTGGCTACACCTTC	CASSQQGAGGYTF	-	TRBD1	TRBV3-1/TRBV3-2	TRBJ1-2
TGTGCCAGCAGCCGGGACAGGGCTCCGAGCAATCAGCCCCAGCATTTT	CASSRDRAPSNQPQHF	few	TRBD1	TRBV5-5	TRBJ1-5